The sequence of this T cell receptor beta chain was determined in a study of blood T cell repertoires in COVID-19. Whole-study context: The samples span acute and convalescent COVID-19 from the United States, Italy and Spain.

After removal of 6 bases from V and 7 bases from J, the junction contained 2 bases not matched to a gene. The CDR3 contains 11 residues. Germline V lookup: CDR1 MDHEN, CDR2 SYDVKM. This clone was counted only a few times. Some clones are missing from TCRdb's copy, which holds only in-frame ones; the method was immunoSEQ multiplex PCR. This table holds hundreds of thousands of clones, around 92% found once. This clonotype originated in a woman in her thirties with COVID-19, enrolled during active disease. Specimen: peripheral blood. V is TRBV28 and J is TRBJ1-2, with 7 bases fitting TRBD1. The CDR3 DNA reads TGTGCCAGCAGGACAGGGTTTGGCTACACCTTC. Protein sequence: CASRTGFGYTF.